The 8 T cell receptor beta chains in this list originate from one sample, sequenced in a study of blood T cells in healthy people across ages. Through a sample-barcoded 5' primer and a J-beta primer mix, a second PCR was run for roughly 6 to 12 cycles. TCRdb analysed the 5' RACE reads with MiXCR anew, one entry per CDR3 protein. The repertoire holds over 950,000 distinct CDR3 sequences, with roughly half as singletons. Sequenced sample: blood. Receptor source: a woman aged 55-70 years in good health.

This clonotype was counted once. The CDR3 DNA reads TGCAGCGTTGCCCCCGTGAGAGAGACCCAGTACTTC. Protein product: CSVAPVRETQYF. The chain combines TRBV29-1 with TRBJ2-5; D is unresolved. The germline V gene encodes CDR1 SQVTM and CDR2 ANQGSEA. V shed 4 bases and J shed 4 bases, with 10 bases lying between them. The length of the CDR3 is 12 residues.

This rearrangement joins TRBV7-8 to TRBJ2-1; a weak D match, TRBD2 (5 bases). Germline CDR1 is SGHVS and CDR2 is FQNEAQ. The CDR3 spans 16 residues. Trimming removed 5 bases at V and 0 bases at J, with 14 bases between. The CDR3 DNA reads TGTGCCAGCAGCACCCCCTTTGGGAGCTCCTACAATGAGCAGTTCTTC. Its translation: CASSTPFGSSYNEQFF.

This chain links TRBV12-3 or TRBV12-4 with TRBJ2-1; no clear D gene. CDR3 size: 17 residues. Trimming cost V 9 bases and J 0 bases, with 21 bases left between them. CDR3 bases: TGTGCCAGTGATTCTGAGACGAGCGCAGGCTCCTACAATGAGCAGTTCTTC. Protein: CASDSETSAGSYNEQFF.

On this clonotype itself: This may come from a read error, since a much larger clone is one base off. This chain joins TRBV7-6 and TRBJ1-2; a weak D match, TRBD1 (6 bases). Trimming removed 5 bases at V and 2 bases at J, with 9 bases between. CDR3 length: 13 residues. Germline lookup yields CDR1 SGHVS and CDR2 FNYEAQ. CDR3 in amino acids: CASSAGTNYGYTF. The CDR3 DNA is TGTGCCAGCAGCGCCGGGACAAACTATGGCTACACCTTC.

This clonotype turned up a few times. The CDR3 nucleotides read TGTGCCAGCAGCTTGGCTGATGGCAGGGACGAGCAGTACTTC. Amino acid sequence: CASSLADGRDEQYF. The rearrangement links TRBV7-9 to TRBJ2-7; a possible D gene is TRBD1 (5 bases). The CDR3 has 14 residues. Germline V lookup: CDR1 SEHNR, CDR2 FQNEAQ (reference sequence). Trimming shortened V by 3 bases and J by 5 bases, and 14 bases separated the two germline ends.

This clonotype was counted a few times. The chain joins TRBV7-9 to TRBJ1-6, with unresolved D. Trimming pared 7 bases from V and 10 bases from J, leaving 17 bases between. CDR1 is SEHNR, CDR2 FQNEAQ, per germline (reference sequence). The CDR3 extends over 14 amino acids. CDR3 sequence (DNA): TGTGCCAGCACAAGAGAAGGGAGGGAATCACCCCTCCACTTT. Translation gives CASTREGRESPLHF.

This clonotype has only a few counts. The V call is TRBV7-2, the J call TRBJ2-3, with TRBD1 matching 8 bases. Germline assignment: CDR1 SGHTA and CDR2 FQGNSA. V trimming: 5 bases; J trimming: 4 bases; junction bases outside the gene matches: 8. The CDR3 extends over 15 amino acids. The CDR3 DNA sequence: TGTGCCAGCAGCCCCGGGCAGGGGGCTTCAGATACGCAGTATTTT. It translates to CASSPGQGASDTQYF.

The rearrangement joins TRBV4-1 to TRBJ2-1, with 12 bases that match TRBD2. V shed 0 bases and J 7 bases; nucleotides not matched to a gene: 7. The CDR3 is 17 residues long. Germline V gene data show CDR1 as MGHRA and CDR2 as YSYEKL. CDR3 amino acids: CASSQDRLTSGSNEQFF. For the CDR3, the DNA is TGCGCCAGCAGCCAAGACAGGTTGACTAGCGGGAGTAATGAGCAGTTCTTC.